The 6 T cell receptor beta chains presented below share a single source sample, sequenced in a study of blood T cell repertoires in COVID-19. Clones were sequenced by immunoSEQ multiplex PCR, and TCRdb holds only the in-frame ones, with some missing. This sample has about 140,000 clones, with less than 80% found just once. The sample comprised peripheral blood. The receptors stem from a woman of 80 years or more with active or convalescent COVID-19.

CDR3: CASSQQPNEQFF. In DNA, the CDR3 is TGTGCCAGCAGTCAACAGCCGAATGAGCAGTTCTTC. The V gene is TRBV11-2, the J gene TRBJ2-1; D uncertain. Between the trimmed V and J ends, which lost 6 bases and 7 bases, there was a span of 10 bases. This CDR3 is built from 12 residues. Germline CDR1 is SGHAT and CDR2 is FQNNGV.

The CDR3 nucleotides are TGTGCCACCAGCAGACCGCTAAGCCCCAAGGGGGGGGGAGAGACCCAGTACTTC. It translates to CATSRPLSPKGGGETQYF. The chain combines TRBV15 with TRBJ2-5; perhaps TRBD2 as D (7 bases). The germline V and J ends were trimmed by 2 bases and 4 bases, with 23 bases remaining between them. CDR3 size: 18 residues. Germline CDR1 reads LNHNV; CDR2 reads YYDKDF (reference sequence).

This clone was observed a handful of times. The chain has TRBV6-5 and TRBJ1-2, with 9 bases matching TRBD1. This CDR3 comprises 14 residues. J was trimmed by 1 base and V by 5 bases; bases with no gene match: 2. Germline loops: CDR1 MNHEY, CDR2 SVGAGI. The CDR3 region is CASSRDRDNYGYTF. The CDR3 coding sequence is TGTGCCAGCAGTAGGGACAGGGATAACTATGGCTACACCTTC.

This chain joins TRBV19 and TRBJ2-5, with a tentative D call TRBD2 (6 bases). Germline V gene data show CDR1 as LNHDA and CDR2 as SQIVND (reference sequence). Trimming removed 5 bases from V and 2 bases from J, with 15 bases in between. The CDR3 loop spans 15 amino acids. CDR3 in DNA: TGTGCCAGTAGTGTGACTAGAACGGGACAAGAGACCCAGTACTTC. Amino acids: CASSVTRTGQETQYF.

CDR3: CASSGRQTPLHF. The DNA for the CDR3 is TGTGCCAGCAGTGGACGACAGACACCCCTCCACTTT. The V gene is TRBV2, the J gene TRBJ1-6; weak D call: TRBD1 (5 bases). The CDR3 extends over 12 amino acids. Trimming shortened V by 4 bases and J by 11 bases, and 9 bases separated the two germline ends. Germline CDR1 is SNHLY and CDR2 is FYNNEI. Using reference TRBV2 and TRBJ1-6 for the parts outside the CDR3, the full variable domain is EPEVTQTPSHQVTQMGQEVILRCVPISNHLYFYWYRQILGQKVEFLVSFYNNEISEKSEIFDDQFSVERPDGSNFTLKIRSTKLEDSAMYFCASSGRQTPLHFGNGTRLTVT.

The genes are TRBV7-3 and TRBJ1-3; 7 positions match TRBD1. J was trimmed by 4 bases and V by 4 bases; bases with no gene match: 7. The germline V gene has CDR1 SGHTA and CDR2 FQGTGA. The CDR3 has 15 amino acids. CDR3 in amino acids: CASSWTGGGGNTIYF. In nucleotides, the CDR3 is TGTGCCAGCAGCTGGACAGGAGGTGGGGGAAACACCATATATTTT.